These 5 T cell receptor beta chains were sequenced from one sample in a study of CD8 T cells in ankylosing spondylitis. From the 5' RACE reads, TCRdb called clonotypes with MiXCR, one entry per CDR3 protein. In the table there are hundreds of thousands of distinct CDR3 sequences, around 21% of which are singletons. Sequencing was done on a sample of blood, either unsorted or a sorted T cell fraction (not recorded which). These receptors were obtained from a female donor with ankylosing spondylitis or in good health (not recorded which).

This clonotype was detected many times. The chain combines TRBV12-3 or TRBV12-4 with TRBJ2-7; TRBD2 aligns across 7 bases. This CDR3 is 13 amino acids long. The J segment lost 6 bases and the V segment lost 2 bases, leaving 4 bases of the junction unmatched. CDR3 DNA sequence: TGTGCCAGCAGTTTAACCTCTAGCGGCGAGCAGTACTTC. Amino acids: CASSLTSSGEQYF.

This clonotype has only one observation. J is TRBJ2-2 and V is TRBV30, with 7 bases matching TRBD2. J lost 4 bases, V lost 1 base, and 3 bases had no gene match. The CDR3 contains 14 residues. Per germline, CDR1 GTSNPN and CDR2 SVGIG (reference sequence). The DNA of the CDR3 is TGTGCCTGGAGTGGGGAGCGGGGCACCGGGGAGCTGTTTTTT. Its translation is CAWSGERGTGELFF. Filled out from reference TRBV30 and TRBJ2-2, the complete variable domain reads SQTIHQWPATLVQPVGSPLSLECTVEGTSNPNLYWYRQAAGRGLQLLFYSVGIGQISSEVPQNLSASRPQDRQFILSSKKLLLSDSGFYLCAWSGERGTGELFFGEGSRLTVL.

This clonotype was seen at least ten times. The rearrangement uses TRBV19 and TRBJ2-1; D unclear. CDR3 length: 9 amino acids. Germline V gene lookup returns CDR1 LNHDA and CDR2 SQIVND (reference sequence). The ends were cut back, 10 bases at V and 7 bases at J, with 5 bases in the middle. CDR3 residues: CAIRNEQFF. The DNA of the CDR3 is TGTGCCATTCGTAATGAGCAGTTCTTC. Looking up the rest from reference TRBV19 and TRBJ2-1 gives the full variable domain: DGGITQSPKYLFRKEGQNVTLSCEQNLNHDAMYWYRQDPGQGLRLIYYSQIVNDFQKGDIAEGYSVSREKKESFPLTVTSAQKNPTAFYLCAIRNEQFFGPGTRLTVL.

This clonotype occurred a few times. The chain uses TRBV27 and TRBJ1-1, with TRBD1 matching 7 bases. The germline V gene has CDR1 MNHEY and CDR2 SMNVEV (reference sequence). The junction had 6 bases not matched to a gene; V was cut back by 6 bases and J by 2 bases. The length of the CDR3 is 14 residues. CDR3 nucleotides: TGTGCCAGCAGCCCGGACAGGCATAACACTGAAGCTTTCTTT. Amino acid sequence: CASSPDRHNTEAFF.

The genes are TRBV4-3 and TRBJ1-2, with D possibly being TRBD1 (5 bases). This CDR3 has 13 residues. Germline CDR1 reads LGHNA; CDR2 reads YSLEER. The V end was cut by 3 bases, the J end by 4 bases, with 9 bases between. CDR3 nucleotide sequence: TGCGCCAGCAGCCAGGGGGGGTCCTATGGCTACACCTTC. Translating gives CASSQGGSYGYTF.